This is a list of T cell receptor beta chains from one sample in a study of blood T cell repertoires in COVID-19. Only in-frame clones appear in the TCRdb table, and some are missing; sequencing was by immunoSEQ multiplex PCR. The sample carries 200,000 to 250,000 clones, over 80% recorded once. Specimen: peripheral blood. These receptors were taken from a woman aged 25-40 years with COVID-19, enrolled during active disease. Both conserved end residues are part of each CDR3. Fields, in order: CDR3 protein, CDR3 DNA, J gene, D gene, V gene, clone size. D genes are given only for firm matches. Some rows have no size entry. The others give once, few or many, or a class for an expanded clone.

CASSSTGGGNQPQHF,TGTGCCAGCAGCTCCACAGGGGGCGGCAATCAGCCCCAGCATTTT,TRBJ1-5,TRBD1,TRBV6-2/TRBV6-3,NA
CASSVFGGVGNEQFF,TGTGCCAGCAGCGTATTCGGGGGAGTGGGTAATGAGCAGTTCTTC,TRBJ2-1,NA,TRBV9,NA
CASSPWTQGYEQYF,TGTGCCAGCAGCCCCTGGACACAAGGATACGAGCAGTACTTC,TRBJ2-7,NA,TRBV27,NA
CASRSAGQGGNEQFF,TGTGCCAGCAGGTCAGCGGGACAGGGTGGTAATGAGCAGTTCTTC,TRBJ2-1,TRBD1,TRBV28,NA
CASSPGQGYTF,TGTGCCAGCAGCCCAGGACAGGGCTACACCTTC,TRBJ1-2,NA,TRBV25-1,many
CASSLRQGAEAFF,TGTGCCAGCAGTCTAAGACAGGGGGCTGAAGCTTTCTTT,TRBJ1-1,TRBD1,TRBV11-3,once
CASSSGGDTLSEAFF,TGTGCCAGCAGCTCGGGAGGGGATACGTTGTCTGAAGCTTTCTTT,TRBJ1-1,NA,TRBV9,once
CASSFRQGSNQPQHF,TGTGCCAGCAGTTTCCGCCAGGGTAGCAATCAGCCCCAGCATTTT,TRBJ1-5,NA,TRBV28,NA
CASSLGTSGSNIQYF,TGTGCCAGCAGCTTAGGGACTAGCGGGAGTAACATTCAGTACTTC,TRBJ2-4,TRBD2,TRBV7-2,NA
CASSYAPNYGYTF,TGTGCCAGCAGCTACGCCCCTAACTATGGCTACACCTTC,TRBJ1-2,NA,TRBV28,NA
CASSKTSRASTDTQYF,TGTGCCAGCAGTAAAACTAGCAGAGCTAGCACAGATACGCAGTATTTT,TRBJ2-3,NA,TRBV28,NA
CASSLLTGGYGYTF,TGTGCCAGCAGTCTGCTGACAGGGGGTTATGGCTACACCTTC,TRBJ1-2,TRBD1,TRBV28,once
CASSQEGIAGGGKNIQYF,TGCGCCAGCAGCCAAGAAGGAATAGCGGGAGGAGGCAAAAACATTCAGTACTTC,TRBJ2-4,TRBD2,TRBV4-1,NA
CAIRGQGLSTDTQYF,TGTGCCATCAGAGGACAGGGGTTAAGCACAGATACGCAGTATTTT,TRBJ2-3,TRBD1,TRBV10-3,NA
CSAAGTISYNEQFF,TGCAGCGCCGCTGGGACTATCTCCTACAATGAGCAGTTCTTC,TRBJ2-1,TRBD2,TRBV29-1,once
CASSIISWESRGNQPQHF,TGTGCCAGCAGTATTATATCCTGGGAGTCCCGGGGCAATCAGCCCCAGCATTTT,TRBJ1-5,NA,TRBV28,many
CASSVAFRGTDTQYF,TGTGCCAGCAGCGTAGCTTTCAGGGGCACAGATACGCAGTATTTT,TRBJ2-3,NA,TRBV9,NA
CASSQVDGTGTGDQPQHF,TGTGCCAGCAGCCAAGTTGATGGCACCGGGACAGGGGATCAGCCCCAGCATTTT,TRBJ1-5,TRBD1,TRBV4-2,many
CATSLPPGKGPSGEQFF,TGTGCCACCAGCCTCCCCCCAGGGAAAGGCCCTAGTGGTGAGCAGTTCTTC,TRBJ2-1,NA,TRBV15,few
CASSRSSYNEQFF,TGTGCCAGCAGTCGCAGCTCCTACAATGAGCAGTTCTTC,TRBJ2-1,NA,TRBV7-2,once
CASSVADGRTGELFF,TGTGCCAGCAGCGTAGCTGACGGGAGGACCGGGGAGCTGTTTTTT,TRBJ2-2,TRBD2,TRBV9,NA
CASSRGQGRAKNIQYF,TGTGCCAGCAGCCGCGGACAGGGTAGAGCCAAAAACATTCAGTACTTC,TRBJ2-4,TRBD1,TRBV6-6,NA
CASTQGYPQGSGNTIYF,TGTGCCAGTACCCAAGGATACCCACAGGGCTCTGGAAACACCATATATTTT,TRBJ1-3,NA,TRBV19,NA
CASSELSGNTIYF,TGTGCCAGCAGCGAACTCTCTGGAAACACCATATATTTT,TRBJ1-3,NA,TRBV9,once
CASGGSNEQFF,TGTGCCAGCGGAGGTAGCAATGAGCAGTTCTTC,TRBJ2-1,NA,TRBV9,NA
CASSPAWSQNTGELFF,TGTGCCAGCAGCCCAGCGTGGTCCCAGAACACCGGGGAGCTGTTTTTT,TRBJ2-2,NA,TRBV5-6,once
CASTINRGGDTEAFF,TGTGCCAGCACCATTAACAGGGGCGGGGACACTGAAGCTTTCTTT,TRBJ1-1,TRBD1,TRBV11-1,NA
CAIWAEGDYGYTF,TGTGCCATTTGGGCAGAGGGAGACTATGGCTACACCTTC,TRBJ1-2,NA,TRBV2,few
CASSPVVAGTSEQYF,TGTGCCAGCAGCCCTGTGGTAGCGGGGACTAGCGAGCAGTACTTC,TRBJ2-7,TRBD2,TRBV3-1/TRBV3-2,NA
CASSLVGQGEGYTF,TGTGCCAGCAGCTTAGTAGGGCAGGGGGAAGGCTACACCTTC,TRBJ1-2,TRBD1,TRBV11-2,NA